This T cell receptor (beta chain) stems from a study of metastatic and nonmetastatic thyroid tumors. Across the whole study: Repertoire data that came from the blood and tumor or nodule tissue of malignant and benign thyroid patients were compared.

TCRdb re-called clones via MiXCR from the PCR reads. The sample holds 10,000 to 15,000 clones, around 29% seen once. Patients had received no treatment of any kind before thyroid surgery. CDR1 and CDR2 from the germline V gene are MGHRA and YSYEKL. The V gene lost 4 bases and the J gene lost 4 bases, with 34 bases spanning the gap. CDR3 length equals 21 residues. This clonotype originated in a female donor with papillary thyroid cancer or a benign thyroid nodule (not recorded which). Some clones in this sample may be carry-over from other donors' samples. The chain is built from TRBV4-1 and TRBJ2-5; possibly TRBD2 for D (6 bases). Sequenced material: tumor tissue. The CDR3 protein is CASSRIAARTPTRSLGETQYF. CDR3 in DNA: TGCGCCAGCAGCCGGATAGCGGCACGAACGCCAACTCGGTCTTTGGGAGAGACCCAGTACTTC.